The clone carrying this T cell receptor beta chain was counted many times. The method was immunoSEQ multiplex PCR; TCRdb's version includes in-frame clones alone and lacks a portion of them. The repertoire holds about 480,000 clones, about four fifths seen once, with 13% in the top ten. This record comes from a study of shared clonotypes between healthy human individuals. The sequenced material came from PBMCs. The sequence derives from a middle-aged woman in good health. Some clones in this sample may be carry-over from other donors' samples.

The CDR3 DNA sequence: TGTGCCAGCAGTGACGGACTAGAAGGGTTTAATGAGCAGTTCTTC. Translating gives CASSDGLEGFNEQFF. The rearrangement joins TRBV6-1 to TRBJ2-1, with TRBD2 matching over 7 bases. Trimming cost V 3 bases and J 7 bases; bases outside gene matches: 9. Germline V CDR1 and CDR2: MNHNS, SASEGT. This CDR3 spans 15 amino acids.